Each of the 30 T cell receptor beta chains below was sequenced from the same sample in a study of blood T cell repertoires in COVID-19. The data were produced by immunoSEQ multiplex PCR, yet TCRdb's version contains in-frame clones alone and is incomplete. Of 300,000 to 350,000 clones in the sample, around 91% were seen once. The sequenced sample consisted of peripheral blood. The receptors originated from a woman between 18 and 29 years old who had recovered from COVID-19.

Written as DNA, the CDR3 is TGTGCCAGCAGAATGACAGGAGATAGCAATCAGCCCCAGCATTTT. Amino acids: CASRMTGDSNQPQHF. This chain connects TRBV6-5 to TRBJ1-5; a possible D gene is TRBD1 (6 bases). Germline CDR1 is MNHEY and CDR2 is SVGAGI. CDR3 length equals 15 residues. The germline V and J ends were trimmed by 6 bases and 0 bases, with 12 bases remaining between them.

The genes are TRBV10-1 and TRBJ2-3; the D gene is possibly TRBD1 (6 bases). The CDR3 extends over 16 amino acids. Per the germline V gene, CDR1 is WNHNN and CDR2 is SYGVQD (reference sequence). V gave up 3 bases and J gave up 6 bases, with 19 bases separating them. Written as DNA, the CDR3 is TGCGCCAGCAGTGAACTGATCGGACAGCCCGGGGATACGCAGTATTTT. Protein sequence: CASSELIGQPGDTQYF.

This clone was recorded once. The chain is built from TRBV10-1 and TRBJ2-5; possible D gene TRBD1, 5 bases. The germline V gene has CDR1 WNHNN and CDR2 SYGVQD (reference sequence). The CDR3 is made up of 13 amino acids. V lost 4 bases and J lost 3, with 9 bases in between. The CDR3 DNA follows: TGCGCCAGCAGTGGTTGGACAAAAGAGACCCAGTACTTC. Translation: CASSGWTKETQYF.

This clone was recorded once. CDR3 in amino acids: CASSLEGTRVNTEAFF. Here the CDR3 DNA reads TGTGCCAGCAGCTTAGAGGGTACACGGGTGAACACTGAAGCTTTCTTT. This chain joins TRBV11-2 and TRBJ1-1; D remains ambiguous. Between the trimmed V and J ends, which lost 0 bases and 0 bases, there was a span of 11 bases. The CDR3 totals 16 residues. Germline-derived CDR1 and CDR2 are SGHAT and FQNNGV.

The chain is built from TRBV21-1 and TRBJ1-1; TRBD1 is taken as the D call from the table, unchecked against the DNA. TRBV21-1 corresponds to a pseudogene. This CDR3 spans 17 amino acids. The CDR3 loop reads CASSNTPGQTGNTEAFF. CDR3 nucleotide sequence: TGTGCCAGCAGCAATACCCCGGGACAGACAGGGAACACTGAAGCTTTCTTT.

The gene calls are TRBV10-3 and TRBJ2-1, with D possibly matching TRBD2 (5 bases). V lost 1 base and J lost 4, with 17 bases in between. The V gene's germline CDR1 is ENHRY and CDR2 SYGVKD. This CDR3 comprises 17 residues. The CDR3 here is CAISEFPKARLYNEQFF. As DNA, the CDR3 is TGTGCCATCAGTGAGTTCCCAAAAGCGAGACTATACAATGAGCAGTTCTTC.

The chain joins TRBV11-3 to TRBJ2-2, with D tentatively TRBD1 (6 bases). Trimming stripped 8 bases from V and 3 bases from J, with 16 bases between. Germline-derived CDR1 and CDR2 are SGHNT and YENEEA. The length of the CDR3 is 15 residues. The CDR3 DNA follows: TGTGCCAGCGAGACGGACAGACACTACACCGGGGAGCTGTTTTTT. It codes for CASETDRHYTGELFF.

The V and J genes are TRBV7-9 and TRBJ2-1; 8 bases are shared with TRBD2. The CDR3 spans 14 residues. V gave up 2 bases and J gave up 9 bases; unmatched junction bases: 6. Germline-derived CDR1 and CDR2 are SEHNR and FQNEAQ (reference sequence). This CDR3 reads CASSLRRGAREQFF. The CDR3 bases are TGTGCCAGCAGCTTACGGCGGGGGGCTCGTGAGCAGTTCTTC.

V and J are TRBV11-3 and TRBJ2-5; D is undetermined. CDR1 and CDR2 from the germline V gene are SGHNT and YENEEA. The CDR3 contains 12 residues. V lost 2 bases and J lost 3, with 4 bases in between. CDR3 sequence: CASSLREETQYF. The CDR3 region has the DNA TGTGCCAGCAGCTTACGGGAAGAGACCCAGTACTTC.

The chain links TRBV3-1 (or the pseudogene TRBV3-2) to TRBJ2-5; 8 nucleotides line up with TRBD1. This CDR3 has 13 amino acids. V was clipped by 4 bases and J by 5 bases; unmatched bases: 3. Germline CDR1 is LGHDT and CDR2 is YNNKEL (reference sequence). DNA of the CDR3: TGTGCCAGCAGCCGTCAGGGGGCTGAGACCCAGTACTTC. Translated: CASSRQGAETQYF.

The chain has TRBV18 and TRBJ1-1; 8 bases agree with TRBD1. CDR3 length: 15 amino acids. Germline V lookup: CDR1 KGHSH, CDR2 LQKENI. V shed 5 bases, J shed 0 bases, and the junction held 5 bases outside the gene matches. The CDR3 sequence is CASSTKQGVNTEAFF. CDR3 bases: TGTGCCAGCTCAACTAAACAGGGGGTGAACACTGAAGCTTTCTTT.

The rearrangement uses TRBV4-3 and TRBJ2-7, with a weak D call TRBD2 (6 bases). V lost 4 bases, J lost 4 bases, and 23 bases lay in between. The germline V gene encodes CDR1 LGHNA and CDR2 YSLEER. The CDR3 length is 17 residues. The CDR3 nucleotides are TGCGCCAGCAGCCCACTGACAGCTAGCGTGGGGAGGTACGAGCAGTACGTC. This translates into CASSPLTASVGRYEQYV.

The chain has TRBV6-1 and TRBJ2-1; D might be TRBD2 (5 bases). Deletions cut 2 bases from V and 7 bases from J, with 12 bases between. CDR1 is MNHNS, CDR2 SASEGT, per germline. The CDR3 is made up of 14 amino acids. The CDR3 is CASSEPDWENEQFF. In DNA form, the CDR3 reads TGTGCCAGCAGTGAACCCGATTGGGAGAATGAGCAGTTCTTC.

The sample holds one count of this clone. The CDR3 DNA is TGTGCCAGCAGTTACTCGATCGGCGCCGGGAACTACGAGCAGTACGTC. Translated, it gives CASSYSIGAGNYEQYV. The V call is TRBV6-7, the J call TRBJ2-7; D may be TRBD2 (5 bases). TRBV6-7 qualifies as an ORF whose function is uncertain. The ends were cut back, 0 bases at V and 3 bases at J, with 15 bases in the middle. The CDR3 sequence is 16 residues long.

The chain has TRBV5-6 and TRBJ2-7; D is uncertain. Between the trimmed V and J ends, which lost 3 bases and 2 bases, there was a span of 12 bases. The CDR3 totals 14 residues. CDR1 is SGHDT, CDR2 YYEEEE, per germline. CDR3 loop: CASSWMVGAYEQYV. In nucleotides, the CDR3 is TGTGCCAGCAGCTGGATGGTGGGCGCCTACGAGCAGTACGTC.

The J gene is TRBJ1-3, the V gene TRBV10-3; D not resolved. In germline, CDR1 is ENHRY, CDR2 SYGVKD. The CDR3 runs to 13 residues. V was pared by 8 bases and J by 1 base, with 9 bases between. The CDR3 reads CAIARDSGNTIYF. The CDR3, as DNA: TGTGCCATCGCGCGGGATTCTGGAAACACCATATATTTT.

The chain couples TRBV7-9 to TRBJ1-1; 10 positions agree with TRBD1. This CDR3 spans 15 amino acids. Germline V lookup: CDR1 SEHNR, CDR2 FQNEAQ (reference sequence). J gave up 2 bases and V 5 bases, and 5 bases lay outside the gene matches. DNA of the CDR3: TGTGCCAGCAGCGAATGGACAGGGGGAAACACTGAAGCTTTCTTT. Translating gives CASSEWTGGNTEAFF.

This chain uses TRBV13 with TRBJ1-6, with D hard to call. Trimming stripped 0 bases from V and 10 bases from J, with 10 bases between. The CDR3 runs to 14 residues. Germline CDR1 is PRHDT and CDR2 is FYEKMQ (reference sequence). CDR3 coding DNA: TGTGCCAGCAGCTTAGGCCCTGCGAGCTCACCCCTCCACTTT. Its translation is CASSLGPASSPLHF.

This sequence joins TRBV4-1 and TRBJ1-5; D is ambiguous. The CDR3 is 15 amino acids. Trimming took 0 bases from V and 0 from J, leaving 6 bases between them. Germline V lookup: CDR1 MGHRA, CDR2 YSYEKL. In DNA form, the CDR3 reads TGCGCCAGCAGCCAAGATCGGGGTAGCAATCAGCCCCAGCATTTT. It codes for CASSQDRGSNQPQHF.

V usage is TRBV24-1 and J usage is TRBJ2-2; D is uncertain. The CDR3 is 15 residues long. The V gene lost 0 bases and the J gene lost 3 bases, with 7 bases spanning the gap. The germline gives CDR1 KGHDR, CDR2 SFDVKD. CDR3 loop: CATSDLHPDTGELFF. CDR3 nucleotides: TGTGCCACCAGTGATTTGCATCCAGACACCGGGGAGCTGTTTTTT.

CDR3 loop: CAWSPHLAGGRGEQFF. In DNA, the CDR3 is TGTGCCTGGAGTCCCCATCTAGCGGGAGGACGTGGTGAGCAGTTCTTC. The gene calls are TRBV30 and TRBJ2-1; 11 nucleotides line up with TRBD2. The CDR3 has 16 amino acids. The J segment lost 9 bases and the V segment lost 2 bases, leaving 12 bases of the junction unmatched. Germline assignment: CDR1 GTSNPN and CDR2 SVGIG (reference sequence).

The genes are TRBV7-9 and TRBJ2-7, with TRBD2 matching over 12 bases. CDR1 and CDR2 (germline): SEHNR, FQNEAQ (reference sequence). The CDR3 extends over 16 amino acids. V was clipped by 4 bases and J by 3 bases; unmatched bases: 7. CDR3 coding DNA: TGTGCCAGCAGCTCTTCGACTAGCGGGAGCTTCTACGAGCAGTACGTC. It encodes CASSSSTSGSFYEQYV.

The chain recombines TRBV24-1 with TRBJ2-3; D possibly corresponds to TRBD2 (5 bases). Per the germline V gene, CDR1 is KGHDR and CDR2 is SFDVKD. V lost 0 bases and J lost 6, with 15 bases in between. CDR3 size: 16 residues. CDR3: CATSDLKDSISDTQYF. DNA for the CDR3: TGTGCCACCAGTGATTTGAAGGACTCCATCTCGGATACGCAGTATTTT.

This clone was picked up a small number of times. J is TRBJ1-1 and V is TRBV9, with a tentative D call TRBD1 (5 bases). Germline lookup yields CDR1 SGDLS and CDR2 YYNGEE. Trimming stripped 0 bases from V and 5 bases from J, with 11 bases between. The CDR3 has 14 residues. CDR3 sequence reads: CASSVERGGTEAFF. The CDR3 coding sequence is TGTGCCAGCAGCGTAGAAAGGGGTGGGACTGAAGCTTTCTTT.

The chain links TRBV11-3 to TRBJ2-1; 14 bases fit TRBD2. This CDR3 has 18 amino acids. Per the germline V gene, CDR1 is SGHNT and CDR2 is YENEEA. V lost 1 base and J lost 3; bases outside the gene matches: 5. In DNA form, the CDR3 reads TGTGCCAGCAGCTTAGTTGGGACTAGCGGGGGCCTCTACAATGAGCAGTTCTTC. Its protein is CASSLVGTSGGLYNEQFF.

V is TRBV7-2 and J is TRBJ2-7; TRBD1 aligns across 8 bases. CDR1 and CDR2 from the germline V gene are SGHTA and FQGNSA. Trimming removed 1 base from V and 0 bases from J; junction bases left unmatched: 2. The CDR3 is made up of 15 amino acids. The CDR3 spells CASSLGQGPSYEQYV. CDR3 in DNA: TGTGCCAGCAGCTTAGGACAGGGGCCCTCCTACGAGCAGTACGTC.

The chain employs TRBV7-9 and TRBJ2-1; possibly TRBD1 for D (6 bases). Germline CDR1 SEHNR, CDR2 FQNEAQ (reference sequence). V was trimmed by 4 bases and J by 7 bases, leaving 8 bases between them. The CDR3 runs 12 residues. Here the CDR3 DNA reads TGTGCCAGCAGCTCTACAGGGAATGAGCAGTTCTTC. Residues: CASSSTGNEQFF.

The rearrangement joins TRBV7-8 to TRBJ1-2; 7 bases match TRBD1. Unmatched junction bases numbered 7, after V lost 0 bases and J lost 3 bases. The CDR3 covers 16 residues. Germline V gene lookup returns CDR1 SGHVS and CDR2 FQNEAQ. DNA of the CDR3: TGTGCCAGCAGCTTAGCGAGATTACAGGGGCACTATGGCTACACCTTC. Residues: CASSLARLQGHYGYTF.

The genes are TRBV6-5 and TRBJ2-1; TRBD2 matches 8 bases. V trimming: 10 bases; J trimming: 7 bases; junction bases outside the gene matches: 9. The germline gives CDR1 MNHEY, CDR2 SVGAGI. The length of the CDR3 is 13 residues. The CDR3: CATLAGRGNEQFF. Written as DNA, the CDR3 is TGTGCCACCTTAGCGGGAAGAGGGAATGAGCAGTTCTTC.

The chain carries TRBV6-5 and TRBJ2-1; D is possibly TRBD1 (6 bases). The CDR3 is 14 amino acids. Germline CDR1 reads MNHEY; CDR2 reads SVGAGI. Between the trimmed V and J ends, which lost 4 bases and 4 bases, there was a span of 11 bases. The CDR3 coding sequence is TGTGCCAGCAGTTCCGGGACACAATACAATGAGCAGTTCTTC. Translation gives CASSSGTQYNEQFF.